This TCR beta chain was documented in a study of shared clonotypes between healthy human individuals. CD45RO-negative, CCR7-positively selected cells formed the naive CD8 fraction, excluding terminally differentiated effector memory CD45RA+ cells. Per the original methods: Filtering differed, since immunoSEQ gave only junction sequences and no quality scores. Sequencing was performed with immunoSEQ multiplex PCR; in TCRdb, only in-frame clones are kept and a portion is missing. The D gene and trimming were derived from the DNA, and the V and J assignments and clone size from that table. The sample carries about 820,000 clones, 85% to 95% recorded once. The source is a young man in good health. Source material: naive CD8+ T cells sorted from blood.

For the CDR3, the DNA is TGTGCCAGCAGCGGGTCCCGGGACAGGGTTCGAGCCTACGAGCAGTACTTC. This encodes CASSGSRDRVRAYEQYF. J is TRBJ2-7 and V is TRBV2; 9 bases are a match to TRBD1. Trimming cost V 6 bases and J 2 bases; bases outside gene matches: 14. The germline V gene has CDR1 SNHLY and CDR2 FYNNEI. The length of the CDR3 is 17 residues.